This passage covers 7 T cell receptor beta chains from one sample sequenced in a study of blood T cell repertoires in COVID-19 (dated by TCRdb to about 2020). The protocol used for the library was the immunoSEQ multiplex PCR assay. TCRdb retrieved this table from immuneACCESS and kept in-frame rearrangements only. Not all clones are present; in checked studies, unresolved V genes account for under half, and no reason is known for the remainder. Present in this sample are some 44,000 clones, roughly four fifths of which were seen just once. The biggest ten clones account for more than 20% of the sample. The source material was peripheral blood. These receptors all come from a woman aged 60 to 75 with acute or convalescent COVID-19.

The V and J genes are TRBV7-9 and TRBJ1-1; unclear D gene. The germline CDR1 and CDR2 sequences are SEHNR and FQNEAQ (reference sequence). The CDR3 is made up of 13 amino acids. Trimming pared 2 bases from V and 6 bases from J, leaving 10 bases between. The CDR3 loop reads CASSLISPAEAFF. Here the CDR3 DNA reads TGTGCCAGCAGCTTAATTAGCCCCGCTGAAGCTTTCTTT.

As concerns this clone: The same CDR3 also results from other DNA sequences found in this sample. J is TRBJ1-2 and V is TRBV18; 8 bases match TRBD1. Germline CDR1 and CDR2: KGHSH and LQKENI. The CDR3 is 13 residues long. V dropped 3 bases and J dropped 5; count of bases not matched to a gene: 2. The CDR3 region is CASSPDRDYGYTF. DNA for the CDR3: TGTGCCAGCTCACCGGACAGGGATTATGGCTACACCTTC.

This clone was seen only once. The J gene is TRBJ1-4, the V gene TRBV2; 7 bases agree with TRBD1. The ends lost 6 bases at V and 7 bases at J; junction bases unmatched: 5. Germline V gene sequence: CDR1 SNHLY, CDR2 FYNNEI. The CDR3 consists of 13 residues. CDR3 nucleotide sequence: TGTGCCAGCAGGACAGGGATTAGTGAAAAACTGTTTTTT. This encodes CASRTGISEKLFF.

The rearrangement links TRBV11-2 to TRBJ1-1; D is unresolved. Germline V lookup: CDR1 SGHAT, CDR2 FQNNGV. With 2 bases removed from V and 2 bases from J, the gap between germline ends came to 9 bases. This CDR3 is 14 amino acids long. As DNA, the CDR3 is TGTGCCAGCAGCTTACGAGTGATCAACACTGAAGCTTTCTTT. It specifies CASSLRVINTEAFF.

This rearrangement joins TRBV9 to TRBJ2-3; TRBD2 aligns across 12 bases. The trim removed 0 bases at V and 2 bases at J, leaving 4 bases unmatched. The germline V gene has CDR1 SGDLS and CDR2 YYNGEE. The CDR3 extends over 17 amino acids. This CDR3 reads CASSVVGLAGNTDTQYF. CDR3 sequence (DNA): TGTGCCAGCAGCGTAGTCGGACTAGCGGGGAACACAGATACGCAGTATTTT.

The chain links TRBV5-6 to TRBJ1-3, with D uncertain. The CDR3 extends over 15 amino acids. V gave up 4 bases and J gave up 0 bases, with 11 bases separating them. Germline V gene sequence: CDR1 SGHDT, CDR2 YYEEEE. CDR3 nucleotides: TGTGCCAGCAGCCTACGGGAGTCCTCTGGAAACACCATATATTTT. Protein: CASSLRESSGNTIYF.

V usage is TRBV6-5 and J usage is TRBJ2-3; 11 bases agree with TRBD2. Per germline, CDR1 MNHEY and CDR2 SVGAGI. This CDR3 comprises 15 residues. The V segment lost 6 bases and the J segment 3 bases; nucleotides outside the gene matches: 5. For the CDR3, the DNA is TGTGCCAGCAGCTCCATAGCGGGGGGGACAGATACGCAGTATTTT. Protein: CASSSIAGGTDTQYF.